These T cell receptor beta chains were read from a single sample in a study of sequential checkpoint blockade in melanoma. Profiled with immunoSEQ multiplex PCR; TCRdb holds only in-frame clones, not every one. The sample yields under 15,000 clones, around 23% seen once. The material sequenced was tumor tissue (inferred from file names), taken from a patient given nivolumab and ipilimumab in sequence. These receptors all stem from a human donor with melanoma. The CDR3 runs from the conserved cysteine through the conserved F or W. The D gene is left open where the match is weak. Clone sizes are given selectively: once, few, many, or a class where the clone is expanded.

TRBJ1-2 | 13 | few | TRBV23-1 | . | TGCGCCAGCAGCTTGAGGGGATCCTATGGCTACACCTTC | CASSLRGSYGYTF
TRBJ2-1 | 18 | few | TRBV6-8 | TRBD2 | TGTGCCAGCAGTTACTCGACTAGCGGGACGCGAGTTATCAATGAGCAGTTCTTC | CASSYSTSGTRVINEQFF
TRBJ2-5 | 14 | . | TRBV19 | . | TGTGCCAGTAGTATGGTAGGGGTCCAAGAGACCCAGTACTTC | CASSMVGVQETQYF
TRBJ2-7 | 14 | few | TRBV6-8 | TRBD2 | TGTGCCAGCAGTGGGGGACTAGCGAGCTACGAGCAGTACTTC | CASSGGLASYEQYF
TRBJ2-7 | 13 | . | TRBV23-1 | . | TGCGCCAGCAGCTTGAGAGGGACCTACGAGCAGTACTTC | CASSLRGTYEQYF
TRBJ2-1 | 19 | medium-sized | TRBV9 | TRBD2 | TGTGCCAGCAGTCATCCTAGCGGGGGACTATCGAGCTCCTACAATGAGCAGTTCTTC | CASSHPSGGLSSSYNEQFF
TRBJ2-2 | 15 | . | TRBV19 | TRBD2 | TGTGCCAGTGGGGGTGAGGGAGGGCAGGCCGGGGAGCTGTTTTTT | CASGGEGGQAGELFF
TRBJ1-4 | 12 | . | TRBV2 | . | TGTGCCAGCAGTGGGGGTTGGGAAAAACTGTTTTTT | CASSGGWEKLFF
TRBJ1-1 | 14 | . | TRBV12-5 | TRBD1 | TGTGCCAGCCAACCTACAGGGGGCGCAGAGCAAGCTTTCTTT | CASQPTGGAEQAFF
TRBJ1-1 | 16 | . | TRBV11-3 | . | TGTGCCAGCAGCTTGGAGTGGGGGGATGTGAACACTGAAGCTTTCTTT | CASSLEWGDVNTEAFF